This T cell receptor (beta chain) was recorded in a study of PD-L1 blockade in urothelial cancer. This clone has only a few counts. Templates that were synthetic TCR analogs were spiked into each PCR. The method was immunoSEQ multiplex PCR; TCRdb's version includes in-frame clones alone and lacks a portion of them. The sample lists roughly 49,000 clones; 70% to 90% were seen once. This CDR3 contains 15 residues. The J segment lost 2 bases and the V segment lost 5 bases, leaving 6 bases of the junction unmatched. Germline V gene lookup returns CDR1 LNHDA and CDR2 SQIVND (reference sequence). The sample in question was PBMCs, obtained around atezolizumab (anti-PD-L1) treatment. The chain links TRBV19 to TRBJ1-5; 7 positions match TRBD1. The receptor's source is a man aged 55 to 70 with urothelial cancer. The CDR3 DNA reads as TGTGCCAGTAGTTGGGGGACAGTGGGCAATCAGCCCCAGCATTTT. It translates to CASSWGTVGNQPQHF.